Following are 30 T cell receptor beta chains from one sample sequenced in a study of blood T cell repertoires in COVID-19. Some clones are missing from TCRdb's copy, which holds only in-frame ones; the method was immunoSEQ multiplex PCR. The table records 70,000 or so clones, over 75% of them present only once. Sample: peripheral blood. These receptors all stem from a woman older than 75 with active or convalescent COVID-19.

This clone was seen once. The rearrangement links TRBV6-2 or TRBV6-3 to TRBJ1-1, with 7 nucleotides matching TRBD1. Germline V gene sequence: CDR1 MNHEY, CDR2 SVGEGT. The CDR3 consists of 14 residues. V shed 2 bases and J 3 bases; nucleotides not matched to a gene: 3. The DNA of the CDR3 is TGTGCCAGCAGTTACCCCACAGGGGACACTGAAGCTTTCTTT. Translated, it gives CASSYPTGDTEAFF.

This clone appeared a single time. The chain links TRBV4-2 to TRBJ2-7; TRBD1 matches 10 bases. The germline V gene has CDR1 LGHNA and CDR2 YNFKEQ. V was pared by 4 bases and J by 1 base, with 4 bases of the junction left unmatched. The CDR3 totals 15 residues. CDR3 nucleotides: TGTGCCAGCAGCCTTGGACAGGGGGTTTCCTACGAGCAGTACTTC. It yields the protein CASSLGQGVSYEQYF.

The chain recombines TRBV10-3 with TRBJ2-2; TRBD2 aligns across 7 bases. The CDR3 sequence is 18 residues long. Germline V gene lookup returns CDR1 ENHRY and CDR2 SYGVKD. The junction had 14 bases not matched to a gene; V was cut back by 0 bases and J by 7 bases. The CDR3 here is CAISESLSGTTPLGELFF. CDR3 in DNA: TGTGCCATCAGTGAGTCGTTGTCCGGGACTACCCCTCTCGGGGAGCTGTTTTTT.

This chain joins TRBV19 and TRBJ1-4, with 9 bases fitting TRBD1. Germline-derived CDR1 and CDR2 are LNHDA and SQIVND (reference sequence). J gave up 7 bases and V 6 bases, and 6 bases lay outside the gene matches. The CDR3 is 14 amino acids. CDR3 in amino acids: CASRWGTGPEKLFF. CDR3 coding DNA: TGTGCCAGTAGATGGGGGACAGGGCCTGAAAAACTGTTTTTT.

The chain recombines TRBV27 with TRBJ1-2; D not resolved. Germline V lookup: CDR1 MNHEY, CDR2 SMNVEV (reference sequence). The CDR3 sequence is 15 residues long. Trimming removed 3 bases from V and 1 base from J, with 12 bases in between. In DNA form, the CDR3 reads TGTGCCAGCAGTTTGGACGGAGGGTATAACTATGGCTACACCTTC. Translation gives CASSLDGGYNYGYTF.

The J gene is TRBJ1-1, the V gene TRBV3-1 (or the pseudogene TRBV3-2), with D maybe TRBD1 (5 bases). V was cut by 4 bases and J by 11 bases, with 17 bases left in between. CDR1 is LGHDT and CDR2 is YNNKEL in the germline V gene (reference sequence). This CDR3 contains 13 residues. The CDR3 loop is CASSLDTLGRAFF. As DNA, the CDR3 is TGTGCCAGCAGCCTGGACACCCTGGGGCGCGCTTTCTTT.

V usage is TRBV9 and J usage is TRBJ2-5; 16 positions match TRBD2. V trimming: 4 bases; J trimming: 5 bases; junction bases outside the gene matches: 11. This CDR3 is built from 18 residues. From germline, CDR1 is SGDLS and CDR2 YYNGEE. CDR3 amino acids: CASSPGTSGGVGQETQYF. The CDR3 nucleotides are TGTGCCAGCAGCCCAGGGACTAGCGGGGGGGTAGGACAGGAGACCCAGTACTTC.

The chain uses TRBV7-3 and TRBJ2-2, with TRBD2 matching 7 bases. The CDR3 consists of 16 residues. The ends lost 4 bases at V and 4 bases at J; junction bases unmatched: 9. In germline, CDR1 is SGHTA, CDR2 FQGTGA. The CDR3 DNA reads TGTGCCAGCAGCTCCAAGGGAGGGGCGCGCACCGGGGAGCTGTTTTTT. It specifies CASSSKGGARTGELFF.

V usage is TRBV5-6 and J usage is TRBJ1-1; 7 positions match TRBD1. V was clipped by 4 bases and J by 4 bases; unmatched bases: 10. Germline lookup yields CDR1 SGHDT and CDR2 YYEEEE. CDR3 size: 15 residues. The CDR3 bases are TGTGCCAGCAGCCACTACAGGGGCGGCGGCACTGAAGCTTTCTTT. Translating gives CASSHYRGGGTEAFF.

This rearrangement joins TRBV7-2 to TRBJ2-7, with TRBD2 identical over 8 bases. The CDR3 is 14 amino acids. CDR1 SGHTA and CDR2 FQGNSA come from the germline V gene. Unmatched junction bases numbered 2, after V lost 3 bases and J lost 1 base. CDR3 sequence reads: CASSFQRGSYEQYF. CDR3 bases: TGTGCCAGCAGCTTTCAGCGGGGGTCCTACGAGCAGTACTTC.

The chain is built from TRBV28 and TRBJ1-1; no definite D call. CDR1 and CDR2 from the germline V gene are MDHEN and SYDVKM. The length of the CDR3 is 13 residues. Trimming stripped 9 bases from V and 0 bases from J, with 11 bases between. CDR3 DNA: TGTGCCAGTGTCGGTTTTCTGAACACTGAAGCTTTCTTT. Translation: CASVGFLNTEAFF.

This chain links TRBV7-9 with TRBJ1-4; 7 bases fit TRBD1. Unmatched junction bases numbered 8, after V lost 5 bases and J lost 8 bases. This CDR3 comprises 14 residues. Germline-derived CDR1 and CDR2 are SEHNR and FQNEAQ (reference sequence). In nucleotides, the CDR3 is TGTGCCAGCAGCCACGGGGACAGCGCAGAAAAACTGTTTTTT. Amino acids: CASSHGDSAEKLFF.

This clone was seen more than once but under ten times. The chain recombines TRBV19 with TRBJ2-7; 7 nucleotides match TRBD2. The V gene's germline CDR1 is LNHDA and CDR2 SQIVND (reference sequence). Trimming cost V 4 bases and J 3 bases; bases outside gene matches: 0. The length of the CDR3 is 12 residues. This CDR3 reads CASSSGGYEQYF. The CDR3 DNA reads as TGTGCCAGTAGTAGCGGGGGCTACGAGCAGTACTTC. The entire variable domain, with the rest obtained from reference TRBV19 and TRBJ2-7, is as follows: DGGITQSPKYLFRKEGQNVTLSCEQNLNHDAMYWYRQDPGQGLRLIYYSQIVNDFQKGDIAEGYSVSREKKESFPLTVTSAQKNPTAFYLCASSSGGYEQYFGPGTRLTVT.

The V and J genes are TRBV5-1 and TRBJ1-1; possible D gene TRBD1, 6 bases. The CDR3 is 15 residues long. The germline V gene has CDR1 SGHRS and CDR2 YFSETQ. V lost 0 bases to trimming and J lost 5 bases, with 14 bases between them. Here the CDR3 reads CASSLAPQGGTEAFF. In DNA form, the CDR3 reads TGCGCCAGCAGCTTGGCCCCACAGGGTGGGACTGAAGCTTTCTTT. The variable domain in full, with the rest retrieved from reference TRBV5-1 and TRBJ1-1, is KAGVTQTPRYLIKTRGQQVTLSCSPISGHRSVSWYQQTPGQGLQFLFEYFSETQRNKGNFPGRFSGRQFSNSRSEMNVSTLELGDSALYLCASSLAPQGGTEAFFGQGTRLTVV.

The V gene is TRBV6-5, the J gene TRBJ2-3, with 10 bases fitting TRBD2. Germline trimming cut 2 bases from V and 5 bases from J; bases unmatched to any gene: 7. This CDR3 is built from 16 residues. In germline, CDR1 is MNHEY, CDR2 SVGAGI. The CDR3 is CASSYPASGGLDTQYF. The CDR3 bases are TGTGCCAGCAGTTACCCGGCTAGCGGGGGATTAGATACGCAGTATTTT.

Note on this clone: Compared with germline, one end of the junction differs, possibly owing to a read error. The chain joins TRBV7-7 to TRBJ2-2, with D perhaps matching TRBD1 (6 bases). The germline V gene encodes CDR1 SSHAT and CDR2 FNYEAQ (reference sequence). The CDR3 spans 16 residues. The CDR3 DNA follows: TGTGCTAGCAGCTTAGCTGGGACACCGAACACCGGGGAGCTGTTTTTT. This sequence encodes CASSLAGTPNTGELFF.

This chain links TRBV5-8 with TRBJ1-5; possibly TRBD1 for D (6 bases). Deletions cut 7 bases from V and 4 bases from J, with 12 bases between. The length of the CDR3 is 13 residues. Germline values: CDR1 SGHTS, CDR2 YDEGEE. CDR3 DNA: TGTGCCAGCTTAATACAGGGAAATCAGCCCCAGCATTTT. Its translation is CASLIQGNQPQHF.

Here the CDR3 reads CASSRQGPRSLHF. For the CDR3, the DNA is TGTGCCAGCAGTCGACAGGGCCCTCGTTCCCTCCACTTT. J is TRBJ1-6 and V is TRBV12-3 or TRBV12-4; TRBD1 matches at 7 bases. With V trimmed by 5 bases and J by 14 bases, 9 bases remained unmatched. The CDR3 length is 13 residues.

The DNA for the CDR3 is TGTGCCAGCAGCCAAACAGGGGCCTTGGAGACCCAGTACTTC. Translation gives CASSQTGALETQYF. This chain joins TRBV3-1 (or the pseudogene TRBV3-2) and TRBJ2-5; 7 bases align to TRBD1. Germline lookup yields CDR1 LGHDT and CDR2 YNNKEL (reference sequence). Trimming took 2 bases from V and 5 from J; bases not matched to a gene: 5. This CDR3 is built from 14 residues.

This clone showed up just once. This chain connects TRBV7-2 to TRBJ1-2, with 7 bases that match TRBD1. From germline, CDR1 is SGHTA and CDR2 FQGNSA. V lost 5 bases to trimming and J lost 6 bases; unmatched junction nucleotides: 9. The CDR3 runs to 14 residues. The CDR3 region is CASSLQGDRDGYTF. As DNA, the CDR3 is TGTGCCAGCAGCCTCCAGGGGGATCGCGATGGCTACACCTTC.

CDR3 sequence reads: CASSEQGAYNEQFF. The CDR3 region has the DNA TGCGCCAGCAGTGAACAGGGGGCCTACAATGAGCAGTTCTTC. This sequence joins TRBV10-2 and TRBJ2-1; 8 bases map to TRBD1. This CDR3 is 14 amino acids long. Germline loops: CDR1 WSHSY, CDR2 SAAADI. V trimming: 3 bases; J trimming: 2 bases; junction bases outside the gene matches: 0.

The CDR3 sequence is CASSMGQDNSPLHF. The CDR3 nucleotides read TGTGCCAGCAGCATGGGACAGGATAATTCACCCCTCCACTTT. V and J are TRBV3-1 (or the pseudogene TRBV3-2) and TRBJ1-6; 8 bases agree with TRBD1. With V trimmed by 5 bases and J by 5 bases, 2 bases remained unmatched. The CDR3 consists of 14 residues. Germline V gives CDR1 LGHDT, CDR2 YNNKEL (reference sequence).

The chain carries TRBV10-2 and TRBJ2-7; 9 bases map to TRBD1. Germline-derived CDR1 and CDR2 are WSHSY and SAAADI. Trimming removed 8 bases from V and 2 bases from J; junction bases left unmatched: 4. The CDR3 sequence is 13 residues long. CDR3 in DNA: TGCGCCAGCTGGGACAGGGCTACCTACGAGCAGTACTTC. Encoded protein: CASWDRATYEQYF.

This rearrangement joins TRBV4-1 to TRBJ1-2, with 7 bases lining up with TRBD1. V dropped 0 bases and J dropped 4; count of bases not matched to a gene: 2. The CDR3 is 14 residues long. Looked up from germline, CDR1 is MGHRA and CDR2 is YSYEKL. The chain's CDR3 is CASSQEQGPYGYTF. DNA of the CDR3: TGCGCCAGCAGCCAAGAACAGGGGCCCTATGGCTACACCTTC.

The CDR3 region has the DNA TGCGCCAGCAGCCAAGACTTCGGGGGGCCCACAGATACGCAGTATTTT. Translated: CASSQDFGGPTDTQYF. The chain uses TRBV4-3 and TRBJ2-3; the D gene is possibly TRBD2 (7 bases). Germline V lookup: CDR1 LGHNA, CDR2 YSLEER. V dropped 0 bases and J dropped 2 bases, with 12 bases sitting between them. The CDR3 contains 16 residues.

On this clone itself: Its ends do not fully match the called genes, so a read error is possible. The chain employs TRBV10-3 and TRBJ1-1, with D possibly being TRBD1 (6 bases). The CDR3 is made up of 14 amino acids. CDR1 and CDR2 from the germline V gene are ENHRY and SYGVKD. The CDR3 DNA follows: TGCGCTTTCAGGGCCGGAGAACAGGGCACTGAAGCTTTCTTT. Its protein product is CAFRAGEQGTEAFF.

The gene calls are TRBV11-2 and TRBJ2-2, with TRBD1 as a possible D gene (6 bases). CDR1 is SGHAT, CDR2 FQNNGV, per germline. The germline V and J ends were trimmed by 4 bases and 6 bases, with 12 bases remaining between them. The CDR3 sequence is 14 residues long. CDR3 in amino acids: CASSSLTGPGELFF. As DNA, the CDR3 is TGTGCCAGCAGCTCCCTGACAGGCCCCGGGGAGCTGTTTTTT.

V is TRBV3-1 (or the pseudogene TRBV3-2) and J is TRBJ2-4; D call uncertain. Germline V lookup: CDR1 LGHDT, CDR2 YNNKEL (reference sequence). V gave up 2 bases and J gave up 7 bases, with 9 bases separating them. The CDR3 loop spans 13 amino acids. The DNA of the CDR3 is TGTGCCAGCAGCCAAATTAGCCAGAACATTCAGTACTTC. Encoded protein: CASSQISQNIQYF.

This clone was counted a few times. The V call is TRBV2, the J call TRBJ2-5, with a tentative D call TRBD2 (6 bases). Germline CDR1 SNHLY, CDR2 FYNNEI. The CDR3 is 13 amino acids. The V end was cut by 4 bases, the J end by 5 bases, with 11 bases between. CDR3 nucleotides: TGTGCCAGCAGTGTCCGGGGGTTGGAGACCCAGTACTTC. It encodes CASSVRGLETQYF.

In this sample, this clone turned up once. CDR3 nucleotide sequence: TGCGCCAGCAGCCAATACGACAGGGGAGGCACTGAAGCTTTCTTT. As protein: CASSQYDRGGTEAFF. This rearrangement joins TRBV4-1 to TRBJ1-1; TRBD1 matches at 8 bases. Germline CDR1 reads MGHRA; CDR2 reads YSYEKL. With V trimmed by 2 bases and J by 4 bases, 6 bases remained unmatched. This CDR3 has 15 amino acids.